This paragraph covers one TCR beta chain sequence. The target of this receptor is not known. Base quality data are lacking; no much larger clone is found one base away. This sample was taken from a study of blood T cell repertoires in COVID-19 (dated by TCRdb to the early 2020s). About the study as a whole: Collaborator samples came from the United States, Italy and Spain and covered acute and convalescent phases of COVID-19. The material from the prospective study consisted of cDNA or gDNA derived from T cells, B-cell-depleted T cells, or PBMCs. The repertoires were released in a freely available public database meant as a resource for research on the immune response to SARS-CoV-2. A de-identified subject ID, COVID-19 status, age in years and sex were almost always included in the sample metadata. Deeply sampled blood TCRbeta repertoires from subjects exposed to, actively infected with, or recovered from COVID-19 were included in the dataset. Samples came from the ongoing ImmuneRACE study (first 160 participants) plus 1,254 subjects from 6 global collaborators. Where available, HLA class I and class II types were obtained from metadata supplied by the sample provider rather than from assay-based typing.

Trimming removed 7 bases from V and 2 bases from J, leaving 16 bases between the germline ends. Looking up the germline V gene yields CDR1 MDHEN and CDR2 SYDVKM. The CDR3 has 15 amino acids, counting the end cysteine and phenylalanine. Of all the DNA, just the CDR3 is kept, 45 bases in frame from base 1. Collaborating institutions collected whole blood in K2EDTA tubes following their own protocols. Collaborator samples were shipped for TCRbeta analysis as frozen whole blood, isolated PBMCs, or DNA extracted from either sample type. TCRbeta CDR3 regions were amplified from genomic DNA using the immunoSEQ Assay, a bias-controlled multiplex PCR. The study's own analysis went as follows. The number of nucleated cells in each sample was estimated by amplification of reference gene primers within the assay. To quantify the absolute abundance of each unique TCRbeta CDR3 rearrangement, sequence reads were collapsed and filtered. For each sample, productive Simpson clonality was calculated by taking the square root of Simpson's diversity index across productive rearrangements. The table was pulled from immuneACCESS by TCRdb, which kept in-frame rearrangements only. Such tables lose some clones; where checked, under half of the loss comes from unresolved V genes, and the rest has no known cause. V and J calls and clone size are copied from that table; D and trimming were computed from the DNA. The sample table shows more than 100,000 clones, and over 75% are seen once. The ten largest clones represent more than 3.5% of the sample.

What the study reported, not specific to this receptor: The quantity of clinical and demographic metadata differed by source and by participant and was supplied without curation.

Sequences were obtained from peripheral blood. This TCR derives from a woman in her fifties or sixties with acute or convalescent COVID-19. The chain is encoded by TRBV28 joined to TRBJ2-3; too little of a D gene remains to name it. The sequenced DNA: TGTGCCAGCACCGACGGTGAGAGGATCACAGATACGCAGTATTTT. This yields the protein CASTDGERITDTQYF.